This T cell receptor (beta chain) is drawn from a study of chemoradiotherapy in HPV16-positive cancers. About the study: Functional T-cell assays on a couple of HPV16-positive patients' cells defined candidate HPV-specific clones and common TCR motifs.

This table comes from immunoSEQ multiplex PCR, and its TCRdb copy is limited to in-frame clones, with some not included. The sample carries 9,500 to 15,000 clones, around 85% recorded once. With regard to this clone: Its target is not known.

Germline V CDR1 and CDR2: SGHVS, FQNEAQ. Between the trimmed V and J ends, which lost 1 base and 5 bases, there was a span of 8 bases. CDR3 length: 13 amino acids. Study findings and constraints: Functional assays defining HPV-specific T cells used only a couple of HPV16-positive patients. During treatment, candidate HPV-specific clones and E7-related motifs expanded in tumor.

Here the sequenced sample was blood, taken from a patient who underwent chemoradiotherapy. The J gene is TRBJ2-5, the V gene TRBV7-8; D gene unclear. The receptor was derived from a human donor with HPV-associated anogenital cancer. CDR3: CASSLVGLETQYF. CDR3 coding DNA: TGTGCCAGCAGCTTAGTGGGGTTGGAGACCCAGTACTTC.